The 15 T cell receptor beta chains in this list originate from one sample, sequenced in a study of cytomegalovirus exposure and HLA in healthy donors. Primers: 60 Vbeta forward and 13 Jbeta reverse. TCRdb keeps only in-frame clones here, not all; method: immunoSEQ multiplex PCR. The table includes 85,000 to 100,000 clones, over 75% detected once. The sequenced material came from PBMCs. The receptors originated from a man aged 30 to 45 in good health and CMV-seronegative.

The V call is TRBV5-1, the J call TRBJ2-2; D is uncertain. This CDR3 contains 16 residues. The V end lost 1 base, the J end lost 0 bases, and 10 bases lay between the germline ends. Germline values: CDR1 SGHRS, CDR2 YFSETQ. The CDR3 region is CASSLYPSANTGELFF. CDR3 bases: TGCGCCAGCAGCTTGTATCCCTCGGCGAACACCGGGGAGCTGTTTTTT.

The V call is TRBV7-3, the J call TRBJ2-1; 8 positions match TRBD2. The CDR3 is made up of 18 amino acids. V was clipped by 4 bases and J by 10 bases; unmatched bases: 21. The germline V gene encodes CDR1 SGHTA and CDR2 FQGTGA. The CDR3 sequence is CASSSTGGLLGGDEEQFF. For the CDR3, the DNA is TGTGCCAGCAGCTCCACGGGGGGGCTCCTAGGGGGTGATGAGGAGCAGTTCTTC.

In DNA, the CDR3 is TGCAGCGTTGAAGGAGGGTCTACTGGAAACACCATATATTTT. It specifies CSVEGGSTGNTIYF. V and J are TRBV29-1 and TRBJ1-3; D gene ambiguous. V was shortened by 1 base and J by 2 bases, with 9 bases between the two germline ends. CDR3 length equals 14 residues. Germline CDR1 reads SQVTM; CDR2 reads ANQGSEA.

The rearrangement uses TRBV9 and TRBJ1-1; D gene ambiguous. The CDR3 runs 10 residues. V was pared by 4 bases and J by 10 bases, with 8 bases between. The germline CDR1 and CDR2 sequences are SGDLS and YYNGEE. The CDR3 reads CASSPSRAFF. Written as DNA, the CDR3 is TGTGCCAGCAGCCCCTCGAGAGCTTTCTTT.

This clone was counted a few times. The DNA of the CDR3 is TGTGCCTGGAGAAAGACAGGGGGCGGGAATGAAAAACTGTTTTTT. Its translation: CAWRKTGGGNEKLFF. This chain links TRBV30 with TRBJ1-4, with 10 bases that match TRBD1. V trimming: 3 bases; J trimming: 5 bases; junction bases outside the gene matches: 6. Germline loops: CDR1 GTSNPN, CDR2 SVGIG (reference sequence). This CDR3 region has 15 residues.

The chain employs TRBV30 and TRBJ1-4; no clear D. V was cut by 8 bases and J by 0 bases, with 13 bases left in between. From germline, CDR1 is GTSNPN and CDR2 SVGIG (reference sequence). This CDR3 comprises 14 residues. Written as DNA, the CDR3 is TGTGCCGGCACTTTTGAGGCAACTAATGAAAAACTGTTTTTT. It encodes CAGTFEATNEKLFF. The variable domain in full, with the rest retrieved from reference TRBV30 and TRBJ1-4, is SQTIHQWPATLVQPVGSPLSLECTVEGTSNPNLYWYRQAAGRGLQLLFYSVGIGQISSEVPQNLSASRPQDRQFILSSKKLLLSDSGFYLCAGTFEATNEKLFFGSGTQLSVL.

This CDR3 is CASSTSTLTSTDTQYF. CDR3 bases: TGTGCCAGCAGCACATCTACCTTGACTAGCACAGATACGCAGTATTTT. The rearrangement joins TRBV21-1 to TRBJ2-3; no DNA check was done on the table's D call, TRBD2. TRBV21-1 corresponds to a pseudogene. This CDR3 has 16 residues.

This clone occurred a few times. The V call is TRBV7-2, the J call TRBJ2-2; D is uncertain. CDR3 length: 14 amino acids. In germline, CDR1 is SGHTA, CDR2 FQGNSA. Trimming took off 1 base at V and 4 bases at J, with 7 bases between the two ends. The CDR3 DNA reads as TGTGCCAGCAGCTTAGTAGCTTCCACCGGGGAGCTGTTTTTT. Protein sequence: CASSLVASTGELFF.

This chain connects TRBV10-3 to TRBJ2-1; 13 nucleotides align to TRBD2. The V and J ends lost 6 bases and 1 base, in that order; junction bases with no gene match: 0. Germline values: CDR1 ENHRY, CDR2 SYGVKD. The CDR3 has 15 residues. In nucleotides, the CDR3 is TGTGCCATCAGACTAGCGGGAGGGTCCTACAATGAGCAGTTCTTC. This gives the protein CAIRLAGGSYNEQFF.

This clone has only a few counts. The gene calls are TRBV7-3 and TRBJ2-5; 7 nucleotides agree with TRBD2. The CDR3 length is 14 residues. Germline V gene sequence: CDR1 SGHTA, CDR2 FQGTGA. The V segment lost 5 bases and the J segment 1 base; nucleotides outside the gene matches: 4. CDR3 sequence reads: CASSPGGTQETQYF. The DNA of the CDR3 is TGTGCCAGCAGCCCGGGGGGAACCCAAGAGACCCAGTACTTC.

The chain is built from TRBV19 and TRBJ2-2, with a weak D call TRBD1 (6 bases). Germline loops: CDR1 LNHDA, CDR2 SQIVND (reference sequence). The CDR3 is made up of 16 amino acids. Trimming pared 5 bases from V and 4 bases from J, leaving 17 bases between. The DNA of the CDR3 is TGTGCCAGTAGTTATACAGGGTCCCTAGGCACCGGGGAGCTGTTTTTT. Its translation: CASSYTGSLGTGELFF.

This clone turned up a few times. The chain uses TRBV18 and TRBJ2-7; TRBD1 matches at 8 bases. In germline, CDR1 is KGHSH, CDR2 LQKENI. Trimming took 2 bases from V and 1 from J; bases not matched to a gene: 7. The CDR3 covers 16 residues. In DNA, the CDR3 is TGTGCCAGCTCACCAGTGCGGACAGGGTTATCCTACGAGCAGTACTTC. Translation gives CASSPVRTGLSYEQYF.

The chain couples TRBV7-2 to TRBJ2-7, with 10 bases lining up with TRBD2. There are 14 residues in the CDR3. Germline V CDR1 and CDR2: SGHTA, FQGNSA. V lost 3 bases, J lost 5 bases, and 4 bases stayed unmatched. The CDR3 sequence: CASSLGTSVNEQYF. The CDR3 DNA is TGTGCCAGCAGCTTGGGGACTAGCGTAAACGAGCAGTACTTC.

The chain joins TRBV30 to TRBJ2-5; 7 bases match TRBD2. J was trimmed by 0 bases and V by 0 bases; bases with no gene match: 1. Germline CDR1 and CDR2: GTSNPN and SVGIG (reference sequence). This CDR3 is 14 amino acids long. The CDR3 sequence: CAWSVGGNQETQYF. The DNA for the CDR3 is TGTGCCTGGAGTGTCGGGGGGAACCAAGAGACCCAGTACTTC.

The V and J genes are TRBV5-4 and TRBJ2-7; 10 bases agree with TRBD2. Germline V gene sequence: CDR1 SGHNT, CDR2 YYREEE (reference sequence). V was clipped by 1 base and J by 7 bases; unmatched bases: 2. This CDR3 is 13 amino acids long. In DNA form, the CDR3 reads TGTGCCAGCAGCTTGCCTAGCGGGAGTGAGCAGTACTTC. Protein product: CASSLPSGSEQYF.